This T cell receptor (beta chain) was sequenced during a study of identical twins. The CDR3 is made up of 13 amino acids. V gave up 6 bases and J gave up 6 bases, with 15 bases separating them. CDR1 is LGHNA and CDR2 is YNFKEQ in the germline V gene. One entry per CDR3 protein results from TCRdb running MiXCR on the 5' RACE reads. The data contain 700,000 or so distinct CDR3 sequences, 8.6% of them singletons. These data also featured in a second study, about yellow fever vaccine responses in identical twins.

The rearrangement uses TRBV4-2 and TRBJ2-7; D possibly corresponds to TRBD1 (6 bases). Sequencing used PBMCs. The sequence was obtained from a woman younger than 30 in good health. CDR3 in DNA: TGTGCCAGCAGTCCAGGGGTCCTCGGCGAGCAGTACTTC. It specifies CASSPGVLGEQYF.